This T cell receptor beta chain is drawn from a study of T cells after yellow fever vaccination. V lost 5 bases to trimming and J lost 4 bases, with 11 bases between them. This CDR3 has 13 residues. In germline, CDR1 is SEHNR, CDR2 FQNEAQ (reference sequence). Ten or more counts support this clonotype. Via MiXCR, TCRdb re-called the 5' RACE reads, giving one row per CDR3 protein. The sample has around 67,000 distinct CDR3 sequences; more than 5.5% are singletons. This clonotype was sampled from a young man who received the YFV17D yellow fever vaccine. The chain joins TRBV7-9 to TRBJ1-1; D not certain. The sample in question was CD8+ T cells sorted from PBMCs, obtained about 5 days after the first yellow fever vaccination. The CDR3 sequence is CASSPLIGTEAFF. In DNA, the CDR3 is TGTGCCAGCAGCCCATTGATAGGCACTGAAGCTTTCTTT.